These 14 T cell receptor beta chains were sequenced from one sample in a study of metastatic and nonmetastatic thyroid tumors. All patients were untreated before thyroid surgery. Through MiXCR, TCRdb re-clonotyped the PCR reads. Of roughly 5,100 clones in the sample, roughly 20% were seen once. Sequenced input: tumor tissue. These receptors originate from a male donor with papillary thyroid cancer or a benign thyroid nodule (not recorded which). Some clones in this sample may be carry-over from other donors' samples.

This clone came up many times. The CDR3 DNA reads as TGCGCCAGCAGCTTAGGGGGCTTTGGGGCCAACGTCCTGACTTTC. Protein: CASSLGGFGANVLTF. The rearrangement joins TRBV5-1 to TRBJ2-6; 7 nucleotides line up with TRBD1. V shed 2 bases, J shed 3 bases, and the junction held 2 bases outside the gene matches. Looked up from germline, CDR1 is SGHRS and CDR2 is YFSETQ. This CDR3 has 15 amino acids.

A few counts support this clone. The chain recombines TRBV5-4 with TRBJ2-6; D is possibly TRBD1 (6 bases). CDR3 size: 17 residues. V was cut by 0 bases and J by 4 bases, with 14 bases left in between. Germline-derived CDR1 and CDR2 are SGHNT and YYREEE (reference sequence). The CDR3 loop reads CASSLVAGAQGANVLTF. In nucleotides, the CDR3 is TGTGCCAGCAGCTTGGTTGCAGGGGCGCAAGGGGCCAACGTCCTGACTTTC.

This clone is medium-sized in the sample. The chain links TRBV28 to TRBJ2-3; 9 bases agree with TRBD2. The CDR3 covers 15 residues. The V gene's germline CDR1 is MDHEN and CDR2 SYDVKM. V was clipped by 5 bases and J by 2 bases; unmatched bases: 5. The chain's CDR3 is CASSQAGGHTDTQYF. CDR3 DNA: TGTGCCAGCAGTCAAGCGGGAGGCCACACAGATACGCAGTATTTT.

The chain links TRBV11-2 to TRBJ2-1; D unresolved. Germline V gene data show CDR1 as SGHAT and CDR2 as FQNNGV. The CDR3 is 11 residues long. The V and J ends lost 6 bases and 7 bases respectively, with 7 bases between them. The CDR3 reads CASRPRNEQFF. CDR3 DNA sequence: TGTGCCAGCAGACCTAGGAATGAGCAGTTCTTC.

As for this clone: One end of the junction fails to match germline, which may point to a read error. This sequence joins TRBV10-2 and TRBJ2-1; the match to TRBD2 covers 7 bases. Germline CDR1 WSHSY, CDR2 SAAADI. The CDR3 extends over 16 amino acids. CDR3 residues: CDSSDIHPGGSDEQFF. The CDR3 nucleotides are TGCGACAGCAGCGACATCCATCCGGGCGGGAGTGATGAGCAGTTCTTC.

This clone was observed a handful of times. This chain joins TRBV27 and TRBJ2-7; TRBD1 matches at 8 bases. The CDR3 runs to 13 residues. With V trimmed by 6 bases and J by 3 bases, 4 bases remained unmatched. Germline values: CDR1 MNHEY, CDR2 SMNVEV (reference sequence). This CDR3 reads CASRRTGNYEQYF. CDR3 DNA sequence: TGTGCCAGCAGACGGACAGGGAACTACGAGCAGTACTTC.

This clone ranks as medium-sized (0.01 to 0.1%). V is TRBV7-2 and J is TRBJ2-1; tentatively, D is TRBD2 (5 bases). V was pared by 5 bases and J by 10 bases, with 15 bases between. The V gene's germline CDR1 is SGHTA and CDR2 FQGNSA. This CDR3 is built from 13 residues. CDR3 DNA: TGTGCCAGCAGCGAACAGATAGAGGGCGAGCAGTTCTTC. Translating it yields CASSEQIEGEQFF.

This clone was recorded a few times. The chain couples TRBV6-2 or TRBV6-3 to TRBJ2-5; the match to TRBD2 covers 8 bases. The CDR3 is 16 amino acids. Germline CDR1 and CDR2: MNHEY and SVGEGT. V gave up 5 bases and J gave up 1 base; unmatched junction bases: 9. CDR3 DNA sequence: TGTGCCAGCAGTCCCTCGGGACTAGGAGGCCAAGAGACCCAGTACTTC. Its protein product is CASSPSGLGGQETQYF.

This clone has just a few counts. No conserved phenylalanine or tryptophan is present at the end of the CDR3, so a read error is the likely explanation. The rearrangement uses TRBV6-2 or TRBV6-3 and TRBJ2-5; 7 bases agree with TRBD1. This CDR3 spans 15 amino acids. Germline CDR1 is MNHEY and CDR2 is SVGEGT. The CDR3 region has the DNA TGTGCCAGCAGTACCCAAGGGACAGCCCAAGATACCCAGTACTCC. Its protein product is CASSTQGTAQDTQYS.

Relative to its sample, this clone is medium-sized. The rearrangement joins TRBV12-3 or TRBV12-4 to TRBJ1-2; TRBD1 is a possible D gene (6 bases). V gave up 0 bases and J gave up 4 bases, with 12 bases separating them. The CDR3 runs 15 residues. CDR3 sequence reads: CASSLALGGGYGYTF. The DNA of the CDR3 is TGTGCCAGCAGTTTAGCGCTGGGGGGCGGCTATGGCTACACCTTC.

By frequency in the sample, this clone is medium-sized. The V and J genes are TRBV2 and TRBJ2-2; D not resolved. This CDR3 comprises 11 residues. Germline CDR1 and CDR2: SNHLY and FYNNEI. V was shortened by 6 bases and J by 5 bases, with 4 bases between the two germline ends. CDR3 sequence reads: CASRSTGELFF. CDR3 nucleotide sequence: TGTGCCAGCAGGTCTACCGGGGAGCTGTTTTTT.

V is TRBV7-8 and J is TRBJ2-3; D not resolved. Germline CDR1 and CDR2: SGHVS and FQNEAQ. V shed 0 bases and J shed 4 bases, with 14 bases lying between them. CDR3 size: 16 residues. In DNA form, the CDR3 reads TGTGCCAGCAGCTTAGCGTTAGTCGACGGCTCAGATACGCAGTATTTT. Translating gives CASSLALVDGSDTQYF.

The CDR3 bases are TGTGCCAGCAGCCTAGCGGGTTACCGGTACGAGCAGTACTTC. Amino acids: CASSLAGYRYEQYF. This chain joins TRBV6-1 and TRBJ2-7, with TRBD2 matching 8 bases. Trimming removed 6 bases from V and 4 bases from J; junction bases left unmatched: 8. Germline CDR1 reads MNHNS; CDR2 reads SASEGT. This CDR3 comprises 14 residues.

V and J are TRBV7-6 and TRBJ2-7, with D tentatively TRBD2 (6 bases). V dropped 1 base and J dropped 4 bases, with 11 bases sitting between them. The germline V gene has CDR1 SGHVS and CDR2 FNYEAQ. This CDR3 spans 14 amino acids. The CDR3 nucleotides are TGTGCCAGCAGCTTAGATCTGGGGGGTTACGAGCAGTACTTC. It translates to CASSLDLGGYEQYF. Full variable domain (missing parts from reference TRBV7-6 and TRBJ2-7): GAGVSQSPRYKVTKRGQDVALRCDPISGHVSLYWYRQALGQGPEFLTYFNYEAQQDKSGLPNDRFSAERPEGSISTLTIQRTEQRDSAMYRCASSLDLGGYEQYFGPGTRLTVT.